This section outlines one T cell receptor (beta chain) sequence together with its context. Its antigen is as yet unknown. This entry belongs to a study of CD8 T cells in ankylosing spondylitis. General study findings and limits: Clones that were linked to disease were CD8+ and were relatively rare in peripheral blood. A subset of motif variants has previously been described in the synovial fluid and blood of reactive arthritis. Apparently characteristic of ankylosing spondylitis blood was a TCR beta motif (about eight highly homologous variants).

In TCRdb, the 5' RACE reads were re-called with MiXCR into one record per CDR3 protein. The sample has around 540,000 distinct CDR3 sequences; about an eighth are singletons. The CDR3 sequence is 15 residues long. Germline V gives CDR1 KGHDR, CDR2 SFDVKD. Between the trimmed V and J ends, which lost 6 bases and 2 bases, there was a span of 14 bases. This rearrangement joins TRBV24-1 to TRBJ2-3; D unresolved. The specimen sequenced was blood, either unsorted or a sorted T cell fraction (not recorded which). The source is a male donor with ankylosing spondylitis. The DNA of the CDR3 is TGTGCCACCAGTTTAGGGTATCTCCACACAGATACGCAGTATTTT. Its protein is CATSLGYLHTDTQYF.